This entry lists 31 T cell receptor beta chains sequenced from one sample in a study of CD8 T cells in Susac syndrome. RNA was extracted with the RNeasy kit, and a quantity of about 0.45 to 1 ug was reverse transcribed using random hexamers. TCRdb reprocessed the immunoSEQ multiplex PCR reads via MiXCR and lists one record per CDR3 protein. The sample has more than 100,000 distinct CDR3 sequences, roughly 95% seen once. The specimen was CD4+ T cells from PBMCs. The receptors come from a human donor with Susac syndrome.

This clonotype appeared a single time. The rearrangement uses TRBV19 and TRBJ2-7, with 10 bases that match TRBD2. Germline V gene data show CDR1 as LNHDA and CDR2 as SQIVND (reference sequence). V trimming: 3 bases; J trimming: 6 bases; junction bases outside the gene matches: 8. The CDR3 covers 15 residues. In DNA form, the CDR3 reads TGTGCCAGTAGTATTCTGCTAGCGGGAGCTGGCGAGCAGTACTTC. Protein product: CASSILLAGAGEQYF.

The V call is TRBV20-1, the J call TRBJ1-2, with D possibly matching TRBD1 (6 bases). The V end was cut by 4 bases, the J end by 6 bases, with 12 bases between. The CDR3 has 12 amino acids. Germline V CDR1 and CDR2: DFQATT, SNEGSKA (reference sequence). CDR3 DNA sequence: TGCAGTGCTAACCCACAGGGCCATGGCTACACCTTC. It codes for CSANPQGHGYTF.

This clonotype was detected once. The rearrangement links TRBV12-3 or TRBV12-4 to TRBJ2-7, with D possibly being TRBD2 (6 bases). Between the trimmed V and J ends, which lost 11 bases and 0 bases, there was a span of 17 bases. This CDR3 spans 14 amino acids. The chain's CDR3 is CASGGRPASYEQYF. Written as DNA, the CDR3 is TGTGCCTCCGGAGGGAGACCCGCCTCCTACGAGCAGTACTTC.

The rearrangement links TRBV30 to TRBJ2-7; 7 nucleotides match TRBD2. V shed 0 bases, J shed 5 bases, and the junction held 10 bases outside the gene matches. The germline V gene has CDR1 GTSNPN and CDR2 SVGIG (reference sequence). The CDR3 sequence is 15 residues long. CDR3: CAWSVGGGSHHEQYF. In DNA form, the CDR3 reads TGTGCCTGGAGTGTAGGTGGCGGGAGCCACCACGAGCAGTACTTC.

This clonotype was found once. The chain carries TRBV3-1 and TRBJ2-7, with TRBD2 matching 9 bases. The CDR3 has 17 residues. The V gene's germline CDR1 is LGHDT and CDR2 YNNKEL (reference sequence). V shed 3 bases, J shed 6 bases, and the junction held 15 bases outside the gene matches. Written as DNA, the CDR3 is TGTGCCAGCAGCCAGGGTAGCGGGAGCCTCCGGACTTTCGAGCAGTACTTC. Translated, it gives CASSQGSGSLRTFEQYF.

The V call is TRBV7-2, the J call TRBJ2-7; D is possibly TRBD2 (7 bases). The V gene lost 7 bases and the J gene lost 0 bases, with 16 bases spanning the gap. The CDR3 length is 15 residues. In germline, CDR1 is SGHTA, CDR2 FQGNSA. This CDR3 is CASTRGGANSYEQYF. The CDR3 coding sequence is TGTGCCAGCACCAGGGGAGGGGCGAACTCCTACGAGCAGTACTTC.

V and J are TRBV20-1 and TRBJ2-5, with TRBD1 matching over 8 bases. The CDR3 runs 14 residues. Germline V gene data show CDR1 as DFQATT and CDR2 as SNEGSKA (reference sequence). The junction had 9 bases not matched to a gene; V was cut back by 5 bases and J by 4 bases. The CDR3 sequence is CSACNGQGRETQYF. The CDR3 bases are TGCAGTGCTTGTAATGGACAGGGCCGAGAGACCCAGTACTTC.

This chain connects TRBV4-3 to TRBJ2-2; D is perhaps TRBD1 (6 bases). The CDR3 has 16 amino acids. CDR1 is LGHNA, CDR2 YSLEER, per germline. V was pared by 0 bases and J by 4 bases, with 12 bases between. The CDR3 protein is CASSQEPQGTTGELFF. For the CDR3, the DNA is TGCGCCAGCAGCCAAGAGCCCCAGGGGACCACCGGGGAGCTGTTTTTT.

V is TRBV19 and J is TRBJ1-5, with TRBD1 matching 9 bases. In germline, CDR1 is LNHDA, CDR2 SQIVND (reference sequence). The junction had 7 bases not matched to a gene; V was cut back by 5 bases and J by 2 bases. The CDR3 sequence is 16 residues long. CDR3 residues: CASSVDRGGGNQPQHF. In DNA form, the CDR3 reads TGTGCCAGTAGTGTGGACAGGGGAGGTGGCAATCAGCCCCAGCATTTT.

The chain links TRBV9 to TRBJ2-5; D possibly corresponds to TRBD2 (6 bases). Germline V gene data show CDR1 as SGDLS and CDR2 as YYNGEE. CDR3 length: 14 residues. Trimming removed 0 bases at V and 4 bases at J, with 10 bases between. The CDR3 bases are TGTGCCAGCAGCGTAGCGGGAGTGGGAGAGACCCAGTACTTC. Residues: CASSVAGVGETQYF.

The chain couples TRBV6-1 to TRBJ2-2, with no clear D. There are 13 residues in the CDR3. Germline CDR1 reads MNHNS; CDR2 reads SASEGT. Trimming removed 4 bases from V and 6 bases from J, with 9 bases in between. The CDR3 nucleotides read TGTGCCAGCAGTGGAGTTCGGGCCGGGGAGCTGTTTTTT. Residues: CASSGVRAGELFF.

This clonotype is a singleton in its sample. The CDR3 reads CSVGVSRDTEAFF. CDR3 in DNA: TGCAGCGTGGGGGTTTCTAGGGACACTGAAGCTTTCTTT. This sequence joins TRBV29-1 and TRBJ1-1; D might be TRBD1 (5 bases). Looked up from germline, CDR1 is SQVTM and CDR2 is ANQGSEA. This CDR3 has 13 residues. Trimming cost V 6 bases and J 3 bases, with 14 bases left between them. Looking up the rest from reference TRBV29-1 and TRBJ1-1 gives the full variable domain: SAVISQKPSRDICQRGTSLTIQCQVDSQVTMMFWYRQQPGQSLTLIATANQGSEATYESGFVIDKFPISRPNLTFSTLTVSNMSPEDSSIYLCSVGVSRDTEAFFGQGTRLTVV.

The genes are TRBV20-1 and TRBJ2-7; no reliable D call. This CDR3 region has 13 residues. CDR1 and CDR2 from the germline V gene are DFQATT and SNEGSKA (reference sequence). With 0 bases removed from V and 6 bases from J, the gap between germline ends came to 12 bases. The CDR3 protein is CSARDPLGSEQYF. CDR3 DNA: TGCAGTGCTAGAGACCCCCTGGGCTCCGAGCAGTACTTC.

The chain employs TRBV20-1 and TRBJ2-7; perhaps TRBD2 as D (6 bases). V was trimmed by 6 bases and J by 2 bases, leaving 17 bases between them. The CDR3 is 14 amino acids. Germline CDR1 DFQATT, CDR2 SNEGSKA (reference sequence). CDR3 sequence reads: CSALDLRDAYEQYF. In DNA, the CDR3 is TGCAGTGCCCTAGATCTGCGGGATGCCTACGAGCAGTACTTC.

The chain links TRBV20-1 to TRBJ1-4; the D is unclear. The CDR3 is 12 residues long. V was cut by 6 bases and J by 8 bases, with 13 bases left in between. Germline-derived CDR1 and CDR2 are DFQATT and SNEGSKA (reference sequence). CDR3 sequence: CSAPEVGEKLFF. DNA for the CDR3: TGCAGTGCCCCAGAAGTCGGAGAAAAACTGTTTTTT.

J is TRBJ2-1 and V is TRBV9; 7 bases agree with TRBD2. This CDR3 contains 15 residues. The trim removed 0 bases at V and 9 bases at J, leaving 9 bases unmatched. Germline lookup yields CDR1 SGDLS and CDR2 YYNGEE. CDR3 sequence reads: CASSVDGRWPSEQFF. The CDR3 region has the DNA TGTGCCAGCAGCGTAGACGGGAGGTGGCCGAGTGAGCAGTTCTTC.

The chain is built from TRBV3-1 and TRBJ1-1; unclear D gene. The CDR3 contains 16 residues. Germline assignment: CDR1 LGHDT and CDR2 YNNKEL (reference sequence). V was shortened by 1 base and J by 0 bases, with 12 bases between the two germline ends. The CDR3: CASSQGLHLMNTEAFF. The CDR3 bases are TGTGCCAGCAGCCAAGGACTACACTTGATGAACACTGAAGCTTTCTTT.

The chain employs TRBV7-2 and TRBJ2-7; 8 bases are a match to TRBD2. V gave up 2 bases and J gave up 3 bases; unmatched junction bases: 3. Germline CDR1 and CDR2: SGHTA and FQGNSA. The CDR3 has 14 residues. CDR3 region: CASSLTGGNYEQYF. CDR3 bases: TGTGCCAGCAGCTTAACGGGAGGGAACTACGAGCAGTACTTC.

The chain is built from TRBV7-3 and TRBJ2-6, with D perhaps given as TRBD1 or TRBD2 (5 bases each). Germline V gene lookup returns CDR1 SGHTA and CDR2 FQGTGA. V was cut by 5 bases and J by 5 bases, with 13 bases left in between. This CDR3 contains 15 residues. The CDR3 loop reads CASSGTGNRANVLTF. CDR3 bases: TGTGCCAGCAGCGGGACGGGCAACAGGGCCAACGTCCTGACTTTC.

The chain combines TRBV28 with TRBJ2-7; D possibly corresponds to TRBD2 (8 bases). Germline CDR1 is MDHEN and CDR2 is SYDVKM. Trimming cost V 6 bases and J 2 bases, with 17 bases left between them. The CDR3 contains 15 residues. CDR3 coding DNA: TGTGCCAGCAGACCCCGGGAGGGGGCAACCTACGAGCAGTACTTC. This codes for CASRPREGATYEQYF.

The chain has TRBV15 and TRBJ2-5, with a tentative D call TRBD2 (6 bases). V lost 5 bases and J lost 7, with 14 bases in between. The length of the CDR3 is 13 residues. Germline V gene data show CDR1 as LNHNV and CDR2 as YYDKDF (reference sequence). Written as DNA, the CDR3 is TGTGCCACCAGCCCCCGCGGGGATGGGACCCAGTACTTC. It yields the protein CATSPRGDGTQYF.

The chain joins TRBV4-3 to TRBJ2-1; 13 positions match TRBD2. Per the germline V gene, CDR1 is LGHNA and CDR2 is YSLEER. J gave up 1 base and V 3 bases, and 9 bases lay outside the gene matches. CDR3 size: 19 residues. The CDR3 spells CASSQDGTSGIPSYNEQFF. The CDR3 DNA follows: TGCGCCAGCAGCCAGGATGGGACTAGCGGGATTCCTTCCTACAATGAGCAGTTCTTC.

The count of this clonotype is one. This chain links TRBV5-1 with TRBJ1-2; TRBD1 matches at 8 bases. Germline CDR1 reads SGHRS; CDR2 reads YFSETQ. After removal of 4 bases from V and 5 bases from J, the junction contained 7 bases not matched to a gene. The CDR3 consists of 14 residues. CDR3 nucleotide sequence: TGCGCCAGCAGCCCGGGGGACAGGTGGTATGGCTACACCTTC. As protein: CASSPGDRWYGYTF.

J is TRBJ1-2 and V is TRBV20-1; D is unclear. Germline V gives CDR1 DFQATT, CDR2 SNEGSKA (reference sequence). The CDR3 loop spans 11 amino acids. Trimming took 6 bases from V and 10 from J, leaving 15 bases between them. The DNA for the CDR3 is TGCAGTGCGGATAGGGAGCCAGACTACACCTTC. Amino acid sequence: CSADREPDYTF.

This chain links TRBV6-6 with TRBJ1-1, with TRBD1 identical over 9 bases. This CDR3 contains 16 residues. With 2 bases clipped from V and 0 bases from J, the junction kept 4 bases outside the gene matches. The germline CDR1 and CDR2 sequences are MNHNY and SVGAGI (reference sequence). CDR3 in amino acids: CASSYDRGGMNTEAFF. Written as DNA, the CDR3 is TGTGCCAGCAGTTACGACAGGGGGGGGATGAACACTGAAGCTTTCTTT.

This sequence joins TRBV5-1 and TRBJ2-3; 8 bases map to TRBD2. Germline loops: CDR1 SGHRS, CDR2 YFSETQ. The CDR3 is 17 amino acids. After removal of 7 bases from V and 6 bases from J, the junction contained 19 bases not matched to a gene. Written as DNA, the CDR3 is TGCGCCAGCCCCTTACGTCTTCGCGGGAGGTGGAGGGATACGCAGTATTTT. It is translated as CASPLRLRGRWRDTQYF.

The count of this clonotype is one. DNA of the CDR3: TGTGCCAGCAGCCATGGGGACAGTAGGACCGGGGAGCTGTTTTTT. It encodes CASSHGDSRTGELFF. J is TRBJ2-2 and V is TRBV3-1; the match to TRBD1 covers 7 bases. Trimming took 3 bases from V and 5 from J; bases not matched to a gene: 6. CDR3 length: 15 amino acids. Germline values: CDR1 LGHDT, CDR2 YNNKEL (reference sequence).

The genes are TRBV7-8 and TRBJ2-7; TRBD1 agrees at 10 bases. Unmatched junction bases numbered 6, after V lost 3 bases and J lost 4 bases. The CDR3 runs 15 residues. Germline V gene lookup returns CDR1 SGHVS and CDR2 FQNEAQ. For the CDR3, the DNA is TGTGCCAGCAGCTTTACCGGGACAGGGGCATACGAGCAGTACTTC. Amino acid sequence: CASSFTGTGAYEQYF. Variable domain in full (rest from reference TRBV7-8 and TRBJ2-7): GAGVSQSPRYKVAKRGQDVALRCDPISGHVSLFWYQQALGQGPEFLTYFQNEAQLDKSGLPSDRFFAERPEGSVSTLKIQRTQQEDSAVYLCASSFTGTGAYEQYFGPGTRLTVT.

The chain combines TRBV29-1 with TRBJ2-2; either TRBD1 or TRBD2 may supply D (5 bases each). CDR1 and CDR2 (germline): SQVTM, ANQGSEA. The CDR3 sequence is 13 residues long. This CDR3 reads CQSGTENTGELFF. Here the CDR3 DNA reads TGCCAGTCCGGGACCGAGAACACCGGGGAGCTGTTTTTT.

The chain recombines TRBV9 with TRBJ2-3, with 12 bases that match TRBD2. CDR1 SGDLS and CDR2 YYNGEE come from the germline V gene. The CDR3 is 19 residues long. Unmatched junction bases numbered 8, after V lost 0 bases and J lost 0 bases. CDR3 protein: CASSVAGLAGRTSTDTQYF. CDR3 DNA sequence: TGTGCCAGCAGCGTAGCTGGACTAGCGGGGCGAACTAGCACAGATACGCAGTATTTT.

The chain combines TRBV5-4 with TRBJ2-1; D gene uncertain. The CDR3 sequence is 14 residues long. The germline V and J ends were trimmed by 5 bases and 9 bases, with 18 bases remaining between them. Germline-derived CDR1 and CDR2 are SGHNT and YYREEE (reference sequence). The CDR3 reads CASSSWAAQLEQFF. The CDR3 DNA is TGTGCCAGCAGTTCGTGGGCCGCCCAACTTGAGCAGTTCTTC.